Each of the 28 T cell receptor beta chains below was sequenced from the same sample in a study of T cell changes during pregnancy in multiple sclerosis. The data were produced by immunoSEQ multiplex PCR, yet TCRdb's version contains in-frame clones alone and is incomplete. The table includes tens of thousands of clones, around nine tenths detected once. The source material was peripheral blood, sampled in the second trimester of pregnancy. The receptors shown here come from a female donor with multiple sclerosis, enrolled in a pregnancy study.

The gene calls are TRBV6-6 and TRBJ1-2; D call uncertain. The CDR3 length is 13 residues. The germline V gene has CDR1 MNHNY and CDR2 SVGAGI (reference sequence). Trimming shortened V by 0 bases and J by 2 bases, and 4 bases separated the two germline ends. The CDR3 is CASSYSGNYGYTF. The DNA of the CDR3 is TGTGCCAGCAGTTACTCGGGCAACTATGGCTACACCTTC.

The rearrangement links TRBV7-2 to TRBJ2-3; TRBD1 might be the D (6 bases). CDR3 size: 15 residues. Deletions cut 7 bases from V and 2 bases from J, with 16 bases between. From germline, CDR1 is SGHTA and CDR2 FQGNSA. The CDR3 nucleotides are TGTGCCAGCAACCCGACCGACAGGATCACAGATACGCAGTATTTT. Amino acid sequence: CASNPTDRITDTQYF.

The chain links TRBV27 to TRBJ2-7; 12 bases are shared with TRBD2. The CDR3 runs 15 residues. Per germline, CDR1 MNHEY and CDR2 SMNVEV (reference sequence). Unmatched junction bases numbered 6, after V lost 6 bases and J lost 3 bases. CDR3 amino acids: CASSPSGRALYEQYF. For the CDR3, the DNA is TGTGCCAGCAGCCCTAGCGGGAGGGCCCTCTACGAGCAGTACTTC.

This chain uses TRBV11-3 with TRBJ2-1; 7 bases fit TRBD2. In germline, CDR1 is SGHNT, CDR2 YENEEA. The length of the CDR3 is 18 residues. The J segment lost 2 bases and the V segment lost 2 bases, leaving 12 bases of the junction unmatched. The CDR3 bases are TGTGCCAGCAGCTTATTTAGCCCCACTAGCGCGGCCTACAATGAGCAGTTCTTC. Translation gives CASSLFSPTSAAYNEQFF.

This chain uses TRBV14 with TRBJ2-1; 8 nucleotides match TRBD1. With 4 bases clipped from V and 4 bases from J, the junction kept 9 bases outside the gene matches. The CDR3 is 16 amino acids. CDR1 SGHDN and CDR2 FVKESK come from the germline V gene. The CDR3 loop reads CASSRETGDQYNEQFF. Here the CDR3 DNA reads TGTGCCAGCAGCCGAGAGACAGGGGACCAGTACAATGAGCAGTTCTTC.

V and J are TRBV5-1 and TRBJ2-2; maybe TRBD1 (6 bases). Germline lookup yields CDR1 SGHRS and CDR2 YFSETQ. The length of the CDR3 is 15 residues. Trimming removed 0 bases from V and 2 bases from J, with 8 bases in between. The CDR3, as DNA: TGCGCCAGCAGCTTGGTACAGGGAAACACCGGGGAGCTGTTTTTT. Its translation: CASSLVQGNTGELFF.

This clone appeared a single time. The chain recombines TRBV5-1 with TRBJ1-4, with D unclear. Germline V gives CDR1 SGHRS, CDR2 YFSETQ. V dropped 1 base and J dropped 4 bases, with 11 bases sitting between them. The CDR3 spans 15 residues. The CDR3 protein is CASSLFPENNEKLFF. CDR3 sequence (DNA): TGCGCCAGCAGCTTGTTCCCTGAGAATAATGAAAAACTGTTTTTT.

The genes are TRBV18 and TRBJ1-1; D may be TRBD1 (5 bases). The CDR3 spans 13 residues. The V gene's germline CDR1 is KGHSH and CDR2 LQKENI. V gave up 6 bases and J gave up 1 base, with 9 bases separating them. CDR3 DNA sequence: TGTGCCAGCTCCTGGGGGGAGAACACTGAAGCTTTCTTT. This translates into CASSWGENTEAFF.

V usage is TRBV7-9 and J usage is TRBJ1-2; D ambiguous. Germline loops: CDR1 SEHNR, CDR2 FQNEAQ (reference sequence). The germline V and J ends were trimmed by 2 bases and 4 bases, with 11 bases remaining between them. The CDR3 length is 14 residues. The CDR3: CASSLNTETYGYTF. The DNA of the CDR3 is TGTGCCAGCAGCTTAAACACAGAAACCTATGGCTACACCTTC.

V is TRBV27 and J is TRBJ2-2; weak D call: TRBD2 (6 bases). V gave up 6 bases and J gave up 0 bases, with 11 bases separating them. Per the germline V gene, CDR1 is MNHEY and CDR2 is SMNVEV (reference sequence). The CDR3 sequence is 15 residues long. The CDR3 nucleotides are TGTGCCAGCAGACCCGGAGGGGCGAACACCGGGGAGCTGTTTTTT. Protein sequence: CASRPGGANTGELFF.

The J gene is TRBJ2-7, the V gene TRBV2; TRBD2 matches at 7 bases. Germline V gene data show CDR1 as SNHLY and CDR2 as FYNNEI. J gave up 3 bases and V 1 base, and 9 bases lay outside the gene matches. The CDR3 contains 16 residues. The CDR3 region is CASSEGSHGGGYEQYF. CDR3 in DNA: TGTGCCAGCAGTGAAGGCTCTCATGGCGGGGGCTACGAGCAGTACTTC. Complete variable domain (other parts from reference TRBV2 and TRBJ2-7): EPEVTQTPSHQVTQMGQEVILRCVPISNHLYFYWYRQILGQKVEFLVSFYNNEISEKSEIFDDQFSVERPDGSNFTLKIRSTKLEDSAMYFCASSEGSHGGGYEQYFGPGTRLTVT.

The V call is TRBV6-1, the J call TRBJ2-5; no firm D call. V shed 2 bases and J shed 6 bases, with 7 bases lying between them. The CDR3 length is 12 residues. Looked up from germline, CDR1 is MNHNS and CDR2 is SASEGT. CDR3 in DNA: TGTGCCAGCAGTGAAAATAGTAAGACCCAGTACTTC. Residues: CASSENSKTQYF.

The V call is TRBV7-3, the J call TRBJ2-1; 10 bases align to TRBD2. V was pared by 0 bases and J by 5 bases, with 4 bases of the junction left unmatched. The CDR3 is 16 residues long. The germline CDR1 and CDR2 sequences are SGHTA and FQGTGA. The CDR3 nucleotides read TGTGCCAGCAGCTTAACGCGGCTAGCGGGGGACAATGAGCAGTTCTTC. This sequence encodes CASSLTRLAGDNEQFF.

V usage is TRBV7-8 and J usage is TRBJ1-2, with no clear D. This CDR3 comprises 16 residues. Trimming stripped 2 bases from V and 2 bases from J, with 15 bases between. Germline lookup yields CDR1 SGHVS and CDR2 FQNEAQ. The CDR3 DNA reads as TGTGCCAGCAGCTTAAGGGAGTCGGAAGAGAACTATGGCTACACCTTC. Encoded protein: CASSLRESEENYGYTF.

CDR3 in amino acids: CASSQGGEQYF. The DNA of the CDR3 is TGTGCCAGCAGTCAGGGGGGCGAGCAGTACTTC. The chain carries TRBV6-5 and TRBJ2-7, with D perhaps TRBD1 (7 bases). The CDR3 covers 11 residues. With 5 bases removed from V and 6 bases from J, the gap between germline ends came to 8 bases. From germline, CDR1 is MNHEY and CDR2 SVGAGI.

The J gene is TRBJ1-5, the V gene TRBV28, with D unclear. Per germline, CDR1 MDHEN and CDR2 SYDVKM. This CDR3 comprises 13 residues. V was pared by 10 bases and J by 3 bases, with 13 bases between. The CDR3 loop reads CATTRGANQPQHF. The CDR3 DNA follows: TGTGCCACCACCCGGGGAGCCAATCAGCCCCAGCATTTT.

The V and J genes are TRBV25-1 and TRBJ1-3; D may be TRBD1 (5 bases). V was shortened by 4 bases and J by 0 bases, with 16 bases between the two germline ends. This CDR3 has 17 amino acids. Germline CDR1 and CDR2: MGHDK and SYGVNS. The CDR3 DNA is TGTGCCAGCAGTGGGGGCGTCAGACAGAGCTCTGGAAACACCATATATTTT. Translated, it gives CASSGGVRQSSGNTIYF.

The chain recombines TRBV28 with TRBJ2-1; 13 nucleotides align to TRBD2. The CDR3 has 16 residues. V was clipped by 4 bases and J by 7 bases; unmatched bases: 7. Germline V gives CDR1 MDHEN, CDR2 SYDVKM. CDR3 DNA: TGTGCCAGCAGTTCAGGCGGGACTAGCGGGACTAATGAGCAGTTCTTC. It is translated as CASSSGGTSGTNEQFF.

A note on this clone: The same CDR3 arises from other DNA sequences in this sample as well. V usage is TRBV7-3 and J usage is TRBJ2-1; TRBD1 agrees at 10 bases. Germline trimming cut 5 bases from V and 3 bases from J; bases unmatched to any gene: 1. CDR3 length equals 14 residues. Germline V gives CDR1 SGHTA, CDR2 FQGTGA. The CDR3 spells CASSRDRGYNEQFF. The DNA of the CDR3 is TGTGCCAGCAGCCGGGACAGGGGCTACAATGAGCAGTTCTTC.

The chain has TRBV5-1 and TRBJ2-1; D unclear. Germline V gene data show CDR1 as SGHRS and CDR2 as YFSETQ. This CDR3 comprises 11 residues. V gave up 0 bases and J gave up 9 bases, with 4 bases separating them. For the CDR3, the DNA is TGCGCCAGCAGCTTGGTCCGTGAGCAGTTCTTC. Translated: CASSLVREQFF.

The V and J genes are TRBV19 and TRBJ2-5; no firm D call. V was trimmed by 5 bases and J by 5 bases, leaving 6 bases between them. Germline CDR1 is LNHDA and CDR2 is SQIVND (reference sequence). The CDR3 spans 11 residues. DNA of the CDR3: TGTGCCAGTAGTCTGGAGGAGACCCAGTACTTC. Protein product: CASSLEETQYF.

The chain uses TRBV4-2 and TRBJ1-2; 9 bases align to TRBD1. With 5 bases clipped from V and 8 bases from J, the junction kept 6 bases outside the gene matches. This CDR3 region has 13 residues. CDR1 and CDR2 (germline): LGHNA, YNFKEQ. CDR3 DNA: TGTGCCAGCAGCGATACAGGGGGCGGCGGCTACACCTTC. This codes for CASSDTGGGGYTF.

In nucleotides, the CDR3 is TGCAGCGCCGAAGGGCTAGCGGCTACCTACAATGAGCAGTTCTTC. It codes for CSAEGLAATYNEQFF. The V and J genes are TRBV29-1 and TRBJ2-1; TRBD2 matches 7 bases. CDR1 and CDR2 (germline): SQVTM, ANQGSEA. Trimming took 7 bases from V and 2 from J; bases not matched to a gene: 11. This CDR3 is built from 15 residues.

This rearrangement joins TRBV27 to TRBJ1-6, with D tentatively TRBD1 (5 bases). Trimming stripped 2 bases from V and 0 bases from J, with 11 bases between. This CDR3 comprises 17 residues. In germline, CDR1 is MNHEY, CDR2 SMNVEV (reference sequence). CDR3 in amino acids: CASSLETASSYNSPLHF. The CDR3 DNA reads as TGTGCCAGCAGTTTAGAGACAGCAAGCTCCTATAATTCACCCCTCCACTTT.

The genes are TRBV7-2 and TRBJ1-1; 7 bases fit TRBD1. The length of the CDR3 is 13 residues. J gave up 1 base and V 7 bases, and 3 bases lay outside the gene matches. Germline CDR1 reads SGHTA; CDR2 reads FQGNSA. CDR3 nucleotide sequence: TGTGCCAGCACCGGGACAGCGAACACTGAAGCTTTCTTT. Translation: CASTGTANTEAFF.

The gene calls are TRBV5-4 and TRBJ1-1; perhaps TRBD1 as D (5 bases). The CDR3 extends over 14 amino acids. V was clipped by 3 bases and J by 4 bases, with 13 bases between them. Germline V gives CDR1 SGHNT, CDR2 YYREEE (reference sequence). This CDR3 reads CASSSGGEPTEAFF. CDR3 in DNA: TGTGCCAGCAGCTCCGGAGGGGAGCCCACTGAAGCTTTCTTT.

The chain recombines TRBV19 with TRBJ2-7, with 10 bases aligning to TRBD2. In germline, CDR1 is LNHDA, CDR2 SQIVND (reference sequence). The CDR3 has 15 residues. The V segment lost 6 bases and the J segment 5 bases; nucleotides outside the gene matches: 10. CDR3 nucleotides: TGTGCCAGTAGGACCTCTAGCGGGAGTTTGAACGAGCAGTACTTC. Its translation is CASRTSSGSLNEQYF.

The chain joins TRBV19 to TRBJ1-6, with D perhaps TRBD1 (5 bases). CDR1 is LNHDA and CDR2 is SQIVND in the germline V gene (reference sequence). Trimming stripped 6 bases from V and 10 bases from J, with 22 bases between. This CDR3 region has 16 residues. The CDR3 loop reads CASRVATSGLLSPLHF. CDR3 in DNA: TGTGCCAGTAGGGTGGCAACCTCAGGGCTTTTGTCACCCCTCCACTTT.